The sequence of this T cell receptor (beta chain) was determined in a study of cytomegalovirus exposure and HLA in healthy donors. Study as a whole: From HLA-typed donors, an early data release held tens of millions of unique TCRs. Study-wide findings and caveats: Association of a missense DCLRE1C variant with TCR beta V- and J-gene trimming was reported in a later analysis. The availability of immune exposure information extended only to CMV serostatus.

This clone was picked up a small number of times. Antigen unknown. CDR3 length equals 15 residues. Germline V gene data show CDR1 as SEHNR and CDR2 as FQNEAQ (reference sequence). The junction had 7 bases not matched to a gene; V was cut back by 3 bases and J by 5 bases. It was with 60 Vbeta and 13 Jbeta primers that the PCR ran. Libraries were prepared by immunoSEQ multiplex PCR; TCRdb keeps only in-frame clonotypes and omits some of them. Of fewer than 110,000 clones listed, around 78% are singletons. J is TRBJ2-7 and V is TRBV7-9, with TRBD2 matching 10 bases. The sample consisted of PBMCs. This receptor was obtained from a man aged 25 to 40 in good health and CMV-seronegative. CDR3 amino acids: CASSFRTSGRDEQYF. The CDR3 DNA reads as TGTGCCAGCAGCTTTCGGACTAGCGGTAGGGACGAGCAGTACTTC.